These T cell receptor beta chains were read from a single sample in a study of shared clonotypes between healthy human individuals. The method was immunoSEQ multiplex PCR; TCRdb's version includes in-frame clones alone and lacks a portion of them. This table holds approximately 460,000 clones, 75% to 80% found once. Sequenced: PBMCs. These receptors all stem from a woman between 40 and 55 years old in good health. Some clones in this sample may be carry-over from other donors' samples. The CDR3 runs from the conserved cysteine through the conserved F or W. The D gene is left open where the match is weak. Where a row states a size, it is once, few, many or the class of an expanded clone; other rows omit it.

cdr3_nt,cdr3_aa,j_call,d_call,v_call,clone_size
TGCGCCAGCAGCCGCGGGCAGATCATGAACACTGAAGCTTTCTTT,CASSRGQIMNTEAFF,TRBJ1-1,NA,TRBV4-1,NA
TGTGCCAGTGGGGGGAGTTTCAGCGGGGAGCTGTTTTTT,CASGGSFSGELFF,TRBJ2-2,NA,TRBV9,NA
TGTGCCAGCAGCAACAACCCGGGCAGGGGGTCCTACGAGCAGTACTTC,CASSNNPGRGSYEQYF,TRBJ2-7,TRBD1,TRBV6-6,NA
TGTGCCAGCAGCTTGCCCGCAGGGGAAGACTACGAGCAGTACTTC,CASSLPAGEDYEQYF,TRBJ2-7,NA,TRBV5-6,NA
TGTGCCAGCAGTGTCGGCGGGGGGGAAGAGACCCAGTACTTC,CASSVGGGEETQYF,TRBJ2-5,TRBD2,TRBV2,NA
TGCAGCGTTGACAGGGGAAACACCGGGGAGCTGTTTTTT,CSVDRGNTGELFF,TRBJ2-2,NA,TRBV29-1,few
TGTGCCTGGAGTGGGTCCTCGGCTGGGCCCTACAATGAGCAGTTCTTC,CAWSGSSAGPYNEQFF,TRBJ2-1,NA,TRBV30,NA
TGTGCCAGCAGCGTACTAAATCAGCCCCAGCATTTT,CASSVLNQPQHF,TRBJ1-5,NA,TRBV5-6,NA
TGCGCCAGCAGCCTAACTGGGGGTTACACCGGGGAGCTGTTTTTT,CASSLTGGYTGELFF,TRBJ2-2,NA,TRBV5-1,many
TGTGCCAGCAGCTCCGAAATGGGAGGGTACACCGGGGAGCTGTTTTTT,CASSSEMGGYTGELFF,TRBJ2-2,TRBD2,TRBV11-2,NA
TGTGCCAGCAGGACTAGCGGGAGCCCCTTCGAGCAGTACTTC,CASRTSGSPFEQYF,TRBJ2-7,TRBD2,TRBV27,NA